This TCR beta chain was sequenced in a study of OX40 agonist ivuxolimab in advanced cancers. About the study: Patients assigned to dose escalation were diagnosed with hepatocellular carcinoma, melanoma, renal cell or head and neck cancer. The study reported partial responses in three patients: one hepatocellular carcinoma, two cutaneous melanoma. Aged about 20 to 85 with a mean of around 60 years, they were 82.7% male. Study-wide results and limits: In CD8+ T cells, expanded clones were on average more numerous than in CD4+.

The V gene's germline CDR1 is MGHRA and CDR2 YSYEKL. V was clipped by 0 bases and J by 4 bases, with 13 bases between them. The CDR3 has 16 residues. The repertoire was sequenced with immunoSEQ multiplex PCR; TCRdb's copy has only in-frame clones and lacks some. The sample yields about 45,000 clones, more than 75% seen once. Note on this clone: Its cognate antigen is unknown. This specimen includes other DNA sequences encoding the same CDR3.

The sequence was obtained from an adult with an advanced solid tumor such as melanoma, head and neck, liver or kidney cancer. Sequenced material: CD4+ or CD8+ T cells sorted from blood, taken in a trial of the OX40 agonist ivuxolimab. The chain uses TRBV4-1 and TRBJ2-1; maybe TRBD2 (5 bases). CDR3 DNA sequence: TGCGCCAGCAGCCAAGATTCCAGCGGACCTTACAATGAGCAGTTCTTC. Translated, it gives CASSQDSSGPYNEQFF.